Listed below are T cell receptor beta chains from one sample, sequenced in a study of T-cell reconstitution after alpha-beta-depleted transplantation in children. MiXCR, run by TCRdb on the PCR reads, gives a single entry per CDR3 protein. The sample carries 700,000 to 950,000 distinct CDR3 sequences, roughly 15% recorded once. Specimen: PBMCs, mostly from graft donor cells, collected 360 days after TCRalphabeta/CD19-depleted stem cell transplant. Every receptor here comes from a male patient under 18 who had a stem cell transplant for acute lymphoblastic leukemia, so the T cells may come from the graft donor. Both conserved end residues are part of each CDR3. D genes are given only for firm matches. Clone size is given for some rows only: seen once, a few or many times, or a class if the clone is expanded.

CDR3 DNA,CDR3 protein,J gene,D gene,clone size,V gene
TGCAGTGCTAGGTTTGGGGAGCTGTTTTTT,CSARFGELFF,TRBJ2-2,.,.,TRBV20-1
TGCGCCAGCAGCTCTGCCGGGACTAGCGGCAATGAGCAGTTCTTC,CASSSAGTSGNEQFF,TRBJ2-1,TRBD2,few,TRBV5-1
TGTGCCAGCAGTGAAGGCCCGGGACTAGCGACCGGGGAGCTGTTTTTT,CASSEGPGLATGELFF,TRBJ2-2,TRBD2,.,TRBV2
TGTGCCAGCAGCCTACTAGCGGGAGGGGTAGAGACCCAGTACTTC,CASSLLAGGVETQYF,TRBJ2-5,TRBD2,few,TRBV7-9
TGCGCCAGCAGTGGGGACAGGGGGTACGACATTCAGTACTTC,CASSGDRGYDIQYF,TRBJ2-4,TRBD1,few,TRBV10-2
TGTGCCAGCAGACGGACAGGGAACCATCAGCCCCAGCATTTT,CASRRTGNHQPQHF,TRBJ1-5,TRBD1,.,TRBV11-2
TGTGCCAGCAGCATAACTAGCACAGATACGCAGTATTTT,CASSITSTDTQYF,TRBJ2-3,.,.,TRBV9
TGTGCCAGCAGAGCCTACGAGCAGTACTTC,CASRAYEQYF,TRBJ2-7,.,many,TRBV2
TGTGCCAGCAGTCCAAGGGGGCTCTCTGGAAACACCATATATTTT,CASSPRGLSGNTIYF,TRBJ1-3,TRBD1,.,TRBV27
TGTGCCAGCAGTTTGGGGGAGTGGGGGATCGAGACCCAGTACTTC,CASSLGEWGIETQYF,TRBJ2-5,.,few,TRBV28
TGCAGCGTCGCCACCGGGACAGGGGAGCAGTACTTC,CSVATGTGEQYF,TRBJ2-7,TRBD1,.,TRBV29-1
TGCGCCAGCAGCCAAGATCTCGACAGTCCCTACTCCTACGAGCAGTACTTC,CASSQDLDSPYSYEQYF,TRBJ2-7,.,few,TRBV4-1